Each of the 14 T cell receptor beta chains below was sequenced from the same sample in a study of T cell responses to AZD1222 COVID-19 vaccine. The table came from immunoSEQ multiplex PCR; TCRdb's copy has only in-frame clones and leaves some out. Of under 20,000 clones listed, about four fifths are singletons. This specimen consisted of peripheral blood, obtained 28 days after the second AZD1222 dose. All receptors derive from an adult who received the AZD1222 COVID-19 vaccine.

This sequence joins TRBV4-3 and TRBJ2-3, with 9 bases identical to TRBD2. CDR1 is LGHNA and CDR2 is YSLEER in the germline V gene. The CDR3 covers 16 residues. Trimming at V came to 0 bases and at J to 7 bases, leaving 8 bases not matched to a gene. The CDR3 region has the DNA TGCGCCAGCAGCCAAGATGCTAGCGGGATTGGGAATACGCAGTATTTT. Translating gives CASSQDASGIGNTQYF.

V and J are TRBV4-1 and TRBJ2-3; D remains unclear. The V end was cut by 1 base, the J end by 5 bases, with 13 bases between. The germline CDR1 and CDR2 sequences are MGHRA and YSYEKL. This CDR3 comprises 15 residues. The CDR3 DNA is TGCGCCAGCAGCCAAGGAAGCCACGGCAAAGATACGCAGTATTTT. Translating gives CASSQGSHGKDTQYF.

The chain carries TRBV27 and TRBJ1-6; no definite D call. Germline V gene sequence: CDR1 MNHEY, CDR2 SMNVEV (reference sequence). The CDR3 extends over 16 amino acids. Trimming cost V 5 bases and J 9 bases, with 20 bases left between them. The CDR3 sequence is CASSRIETLKGSPLHF. The CDR3 DNA reads TGTGCCAGCAGTCGGATCGAGACTTTAAAGGGTTCACCCCTCCACTTT.

This sequence joins TRBV2 and TRBJ1-2; maybe TRBD1 (6 bases). This CDR3 comprises 14 residues. Trimming cost V 6 bases and J 0 bases, with 11 bases left between them. Per the germline V gene, CDR1 is SNHLY and CDR2 is FYNNEI. The DNA for the CDR3 is TGTGCCAGCAGCCTGACAGGACCTAACTATGGCTACACCTTC. This gives the protein CASSLTGPNYGYTF.

The rearrangement uses TRBV10-3 and TRBJ2-7; 7 bases match TRBD1. CDR3 length: 12 amino acids. Germline V lookup: CDR1 ENHRY, CDR2 SYGVKD. V gave up 9 bases and J gave up 6 bases; unmatched junction bases: 8. CDR3 in amino acids: CAIDEGAGEQYF. In DNA form, the CDR3 reads TGTGCCATAGATGAGGGGGCGGGCGAGCAGTACTTC.

This chain joins TRBV2 and TRBJ1-6; no clear D. The CDR3 totals 16 residues. V lost 0 bases and J lost 8, with 14 bases in between. The germline V gene encodes CDR1 SNHLY and CDR2 FYNNEI. CDR3 residues: CASSEAHSRADSPLHF. In DNA form, the CDR3 reads TGTGCCAGCAGTGAAGCGCACTCGAGGGCAGATTCACCCCTCCACTTT. Full variable domain (missing parts from reference TRBV2 and TRBJ1-6): EPEVTQTPSHQVTQMGQEVILRCVPISNHLYFYWYRQILGQKVEFLVSFYNNEISEKSEIFDDQFSVERPDGSNFTLKIRSTKLEDSAMYFCASSEAHSRADSPLHFGNGTRLTVT.

V usage is TRBV7-3 and J usage is TRBJ2-2; perhaps TRBD2 as D (6 bases). Trimming cost V 4 bases and J 7 bases, with 13 bases left between them. Germline loops: CDR1 SGHTA, CDR2 FQGTGA. CDR3 length: 14 amino acids. The CDR3 nucleotides are TGTGCCAGCAGCTATAACGGGGGTTACGGGGAGCTGTTTTTT. Its translation is CASSYNGGYGELFF.

J is TRBJ2-1 and V is TRBV4-3, with a possible D match to TRBD2 (5 bases). V gave up 6 bases and J gave up 1 base, with 13 bases separating them. Germline CDR1 reads LGHNA; CDR2 reads YSLEER. The CDR3 runs to 15 residues. This CDR3 reads CASSPTWTSYNEQFF. DNA of the CDR3: TGCGCCAGCAGTCCCACATGGACTTCCTACAATGAGCAGTTCTTC.

This clone has a single count. V is TRBV7-2 and J is TRBJ2-7, with 9 positions matching TRBD1. Germline V gene sequence: CDR1 SGHTA, CDR2 FQGNSA. V lost 0 bases to trimming and J lost 0 bases; unmatched junction nucleotides: 3. This CDR3 has 16 residues. The CDR3 nucleotides are TGTGCCAGCAGCTTAGCAGGACAGGGGCTCTCCTACGAGCAGTACTTC. It translates to CASSLAGQGLSYEQYF.

V is TRBV5-1 and J is TRBJ2-5, with D possibly matching TRBD1 (5 bases). V gave up 4 bases and J gave up 5 bases, with 21 bases separating them. Germline V gene sequence: CDR1 SGHRS, CDR2 YFSETQ. The CDR3 is made up of 16 amino acids. The CDR3 DNA is TGCGCCAGCAGCCTCGGCTTTGTTCAGGGTTCGGAGACCCAGTACTTC. Amino acid sequence: CASSLGFVQGSETQYF. Full variable domain (remainder filled in from reference TRBV5-1 and TRBJ2-5): KAGVTQTPRYLIKTRGQQVTLSCSPISGHRSVSWYQQTPGQGLQFLFEYFSETQRNKGNFPGRFSGRQFSNSRSEMNVSTLELGDSALYLCASSLGFVQGSETQYFGPGTRLLVL.

This sequence joins TRBV5-6 and TRBJ1-5; unclear D gene. The CDR3 has 13 amino acids. Per germline, CDR1 SGHDT and CDR2 YYEEEE. Trimming removed 4 bases at V and 1 base at J, with 6 bases between. The DNA of the CDR3 is TGTGCCAGCAGCCCGGACAGCAATCAGCCCCAGCATTTT. As protein: CASSPDSNQPQHF.

This clone was observed a single time. This chain joins TRBV13 and TRBJ2-5; 7 positions match TRBD1. Germline CDR1 and CDR2: PRHDT and FYEKMQ (reference sequence). The CDR3 sequence is 14 residues long. Germline trimming cut 5 bases from V and 2 bases from J; bases unmatched to any gene: 5. CDR3 bases: TGTGCCAGCAGCCGCCAACAGGGGCAAGAGACCCAGTACTTC. This translates into CASSRQQGQETQYF.

The gene calls are TRBV19 and TRBJ2-3; 11 bases are shared with TRBD2. Losses at the gene ends were 5 bases for V and 1 base for J; bases not matched to a gene: 5. The CDR3 length is 16 residues. The germline CDR1 and CDR2 sequences are LNHDA and SQIVND (reference sequence). CDR3 DNA sequence: TGTGCCAGTAGTCCAACTAGCGGGAGTGGCACAGATACGCAGTATTTT. It translates to CASSPTSGSGTDTQYF.

The V gene is TRBV6-5, the J gene TRBJ2-5; D may correspond to TRBD1 or TRBD2 (5 bases each). This CDR3 spans 12 amino acids. CDR1 and CDR2 from the germline V gene are MNHEY and SVGAGI. V dropped 6 bases and J dropped 9 bases, with 14 bases sitting between them. The CDR3 nucleotides read TGTGCCAGCAGACAGGCGGCCGGGGCCCAGTACTTC. This codes for CASRQAAGAQYF.